These 10 T cell receptor beta chains originate from one sample sequenced in a study of CD8+CD57+ T cells in acquired aplastic anemia. Both TCR beta VDJ combination and CDR3 sequence profiling were carried out. Genomic DNA was the template for this profiling. TCRdb passed the reads through MiXCR, listing each CDR3 protein once. The table has 250,000 to 350,000 distinct CDR3 sequences, 45% to 65% seen once. Input material: sorted CD4+, CD8+, or CD8+CD57+ T cells (not recorded which) from PBMCs. The receptors were sampled from a human donor with severe aplastic anemia or a healthy control (not recorded which).

This clonotype was observed at least ten times. This chain connects TRBV7-6 to TRBJ2-1; TRBD2 matches at 10 bases. CDR1 and CDR2 (germline): SGHVS, FNYEAQ. The CDR3 is 15 amino acids. V trimming: 5 bases; J trimming: 4 bases; junction bases outside the gene matches: 5. The CDR3 is CASSRLAGAYNEQFF. CDR3 nucleotide sequence: TGTGCCAGCAGCCGCCTAGCGGGGGCATACAATGAGCAGTTCTTC.

The V call is TRBV9, the J call TRBJ1-1, with D uncertain. This CDR3 is 13 amino acids long. V lost 0 bases and J 4 bases, leaving 7 bases between the germline ends. The germline V gene encodes CDR1 SGDLS and CDR2 YYNGEE. The CDR3 region is CASSVGWITEAFF. The DNA of the CDR3 is TGTGCCAGCAGCGTAGGATGGATCACTGAAGCTTTCTTT.

This clonotype occurred many times. The chain is built from TRBV5-8 and TRBJ2-1; 12 nucleotides line up with TRBD2. This CDR3 comprises 16 residues. J was trimmed by 6 bases and V by 0 bases; bases with no gene match: 4. Germline V gene data show CDR1 as SGHTS and CDR2 as YDEGEE. The CDR3 here is CASSLGPGLAGNEQFF. The CDR3 DNA reads TGTGCCAGCAGCTTGGGGCCGGGACTAGCGGGCAATGAGCAGTTCTTC.

A word on this clonotype: At one boundary the junction diverges from the germline segment, which might be a read error. The V gene is TRBV14, the J gene TRBJ2-7, with D possibly being TRBD1 (6 bases). The CDR3 length is 16 residues. Germline V gives CDR1 SGHDN, CDR2 FVKESK. The CDR3 reads CASGQVGAQGYYEQYF. The CDR3 DNA follows: TGTGCCAGCGGCCAAGTGGGGGCCCAGGGCTACTACGAGCAGTACTTC.

V and J are TRBV2 and TRBJ1-1; D might be TRBD1 (5 bases). Trimming removed 6 bases at V and 2 bases at J, with 10 bases between. Germline V gene lookup returns CDR1 SNHLY and CDR2 FYNNEI. This CDR3 contains 13 residues. CDR3 residues: CASSRDANTEAFF. Here the CDR3 DNA reads TGTGCCAGCAGCCGGGACGCCAACACTGAAGCTTTCTTT.

This clonotype appeared many times. V usage is TRBV6-1 and J usage is TRBJ2-5; D unresolved. The CDR3 runs to 15 residues. The V end lost 1 base, the J end lost 0 bases, and 9 bases lay between the germline ends. Germline V lookup: CDR1 MNHNS, CDR2 SASEGT. The CDR3 sequence is CASSEEDPYQETQYF. The CDR3 nucleotides are TGTGCCAGCAGTGAAGAGGACCCCTACCAAGAGACCCAGTACTTC.

V usage is TRBV7-2 and J usage is TRBJ2-7; D remains unclear. Germline V gene lookup returns CDR1 SGHTA and CDR2 FQGNSA. CDR3 length: 11 residues. V was clipped by 3 bases and J by 7 bases, with 7 bases between them. DNA for the CDR3: TGTGCCAGCAGCTTCTCCCAGGAGCAGTACTTC. It translates to CASSFSQEQYF.

The chain recombines TRBV19 with TRBJ2-3; 7 nucleotides align to TRBD2. Germline CDR1 is LNHDA and CDR2 is SQIVND (reference sequence). The CDR3 consists of 14 residues. The V and J ends lost 6 bases and 6 bases, in that order; junction bases with no gene match: 9. The CDR3 DNA reads as TGTGCCAGTAGGTCACACGGAGCGGGGGATACGCAGTATTTT. Protein sequence: CASRSHGAGDTQYF.

There are a few counts of this clonotype. The V and J genes are TRBV12-3 or TRBV12-4 and TRBJ1-3; D is unresolved. The germline V and J ends were trimmed by 1 base and 0 bases, with 4 bases remaining between them. There are 14 residues in the CDR3. DNA of the CDR3: TGTGCCAGCAGTTTAGAGATCTCTGGAAACACCATATATTTT. Its protein product is CASSLEISGNTIYF.

The chain links TRBV5-1 to TRBJ2-7; tentative D call: TRBD2 (6 bases). Germline-derived CDR1 and CDR2 are SGHRS and YFSETQ. This CDR3 has 15 residues. With 4 bases removed from V and 1 base from J, the gap between germline ends came to 15 bases. The CDR3 reads CASSTLADKSYEQYF. The CDR3 nucleotides read TGCGCCAGCAGCACTTTAGCGGATAAATCCTACGAGCAGTACTTC.